The source of this T cell receptor beta chain is a study of cytomegalovirus exposure and HLA in healthy donors (dated by TCRdb to about 2017). Background for the entire study: An earlier analysis of approximately 640 of the donors reported 250 to 300 Gb of sequence data and some 120 million unique TCR beta sequences from roughly 200 million T cells. Every discovery cohort repertoire had been produced on one sequencing platform. In an earlier analysis of 587 of the donors, high-throughput TCR beta sequencing was used to judge whether each TCR beta V gene segment behaved as functional or pseudogenic. Because of strong linkage in the cohort, roughly five DR-DQ haplotypes were treated as single units for association and clustering. On average, 235,054 unique TCR beta nucleotide sequences were sequenced per donor among a few hundred genotyped donors of the cohort, with roughly 18% of those sequences being non-productive. Typing coverage varied by locus: 629-630 donors for A, B, C, DRB1 and DQB1; under 550 for DQA1; some 610 for DPA1; approximately 450 for DPB1. Alongside the repertoire data, information on donor age, sex, ethnicity and CMV serostatus was compiled. A later genetic analysis took genome-wide SNP genotypes for about 55% of the 666 donors and used that subset as a discovery cohort. An early release covering 500 to 750 HLA-typed donors comprised 300 to 350 gigabases of sequencing data and about 90 million unique TCR sequences. The study aimed to test whether cataloging public T cell receptors could reveal signatures of past pathogen exposure. Among the 398 genotyped donors, approximately 81% belonged to the genetic ancestry cluster associated with self-reported Caucasian donors. To predict cytomegalovirus infection status, the study combined high-throughput TCR immunosequencing, statistical association of individual TCRs with disease status, and machine learning. To study patterns of TCR occurrence, a later analysis re-analyzed previously published TCR beta repertoires from 600 to 750 donors and added high-resolution HLA genotyping. Using immunosequencing, the study profiled T cell repertoires from around 680 subjects and related those repertoires to cytomegalovirus serostatus. Rather than using new phenotypic data, the later analysis identified candidate immune exposures from TCR beta sequences and from how often those sequences occurred across donors. Both class I and class II loci were covered by HLA typing, at four-digit resolution. In addition to the first cohort of hundreds of subjects, a separate validation cohort of approximately 130 different subjects was used. What the research found in general, with its limitations: A few of the identified cytomegalovirus-associated TCR beta chains were confirmed in vitro to be specific for cytomegalovirus antigens. Presence/absence analyses assumed roughly uniform sequencing depth across donors, an assumption that may not hold. Across donors, most TCR sequences were observed very rarely, whereas some public TCRs were present in many individuals. A later genetic analysis associated a missense DCLRE1C variant with V-gene and J-gene trimming of TCR beta chains, and an independent cohort replicated the association. In a later analysis, the rate of TCR association differed among HLA loci, with DRB1 alleles having the most associated TCRs and HLA-C alleles having the fewest. According to a later analysis, parvovirus B19, influenza, CMV and Epstein-Barr virus appeared linked to several top co-occurrence clusters. The cohort was sequenced for TCR beta chains only, and without alpha or paired-chain data the features that could be detected were limited. A later analysis associated about 18,000 TCR beta sequences with specific HLA alleles at a false discovery rate of 0.05. The sequencing pipeline was judged likely to have produced a cluster of highly shared sequence variants as a technical artifact. The authors suggested that the approach could potentially be generalized to other disease states and immunological phenotypes. When HLA alleles, especially DR and DQ, strongly co-occurred, attributing TCR associations to individual alleles was difficult. The classifier was reported to diagnose cytomegalovirus status with high specificity and sensitivity in both the original and validation cohorts. Because the 87-base-pair reads could not distinguish some IMGT-functional V segments, including TRBV6-2 and TRBV6-3, those segments were excluded. A further reported finding was that TCR beta sequences accurately predicted the HLA-A and HLA-B alleles for most subjects in the first cohort. A later genetic analysis reported fewer N-insertions in productive TCRs among donors in an Asian-associated ancestry cluster than the roughly 700-donor mean. Correlated functional status among segregating V segments might be attributable to linkage disequilibrium, but an unknown experimental factor could not be ruled out. The only immune exposure information available for the cohort was CMV serostatus. Around 16 rarely observed V segments, including chromosome 9 orphons, were excluded from the earlier analysis of some 590 of the donors because counts were too low. In the study, approximately 160 TCR beta chains were listed as associated with cytomegalovirus. In an earlier analysis of approximately 590 of the donors, most TCR beta V segments appeared in productive rearrangements about 87% or about 30% of the time, broadly matching IMGT annotations. According to a later analysis, most CMV-associated TCR beta chains appeared to be HLA-restricted, and the HLA associations seemed to be driven largely by CMV exposure. Compared with equally common non-associated chains, HLA-associated TCR beta chains in a later analysis were more clonally expanded and had lower generation probabilities. Because HLA typing was missing for some donors at each locus, association tests included only the typed subset.

Sequences SQVTM (CDR1) and ANQGSEA (CDR2) are obtained from the germline V gene. From cysteine to phenylalanine, the CDR3 is 12 amino acids long. Only the CDR3 region is kept as DNA, spanning 36 bases read in frame from base 1. V is reduced by 1 base and J by 0 bases, leaving a spacing of 3 bases between them. The library came from the immunoSEQ multiplex PCR assay. For the multiplex PCR, a mixture combining 60 forward primers for TCR Vbeta segments and 13 reverse primers for TCR Jbeta segments was used. A multiplex PCR assay on genomic DNA amplified the CDR3 region of rearranged TCR beta genes. On the Illumina HiSeq System, the amplified TCR beta libraries were sequenced as 87-base-pair reads. The published analysis was carried out like this. In a later analysis, roughly 80 million unique TCR beta chains were counted across the roughly 670 repertoires, and around 10 million of these chains were shared by at least two donors. To remove PCR and sequencing errors, raw reads were error-corrected and collapsed into unique sequences using a nearest-neighbor algorithm that merged closely related sequences. To assign V, D and J gene segments, CDR3 sequences were aligned to IMGT reference sequences. Each retained sequence needed at least a six-nucleotide match to both a V gene segment and a J gene segment. Rearrangements were classified as productive when the CDR3 lacked stop codons and remained in frame with V and J, and all other rearrangements were classified as non-productive. CDR3 was defined according to IMGT convention as the region running from the second conserved V-encoded cysteine to the conserved J-encoded phenylalanine. The earlier analysis of about 530 of the donors excluded any sequence lacking an unambiguous match to a single V gene segment. An earlier analysis of 587 of the donors called V segments functional above 56.7% productive rearrangements and segregating when the between-donor standard deviation exceeded 5%. A statistical classification framework was developed to diagnose cytomegalovirus status using the catalog of TCR beta chain sequences. In a later analysis, V and J genes were assigned by comparing TCR nucleotide sequences against IMGT/GENE-DB human TR gene sequences. A later analysis assigned CDR3 sequences and most-parsimonious VDJ recombination scenarios with the TCRdist pipeline. A later analysis defined each TCR beta chain by its CDR3 amino acid sequence plus V-gene family, and excluded reads lacking a unique V-gene family. A later analysis removed several hundred highly shared, low-generation-probability nucleotide sequences to deal with suspected cross-contamination and a sequencing artifact. A later analysis calculated a clonal expansion index for each public chain from normalized within-repertoire ranks of inferred template counts. In a later analysis, generation probabilities were computed with a VDJ recombination model fitted to out-of-frame rearrangements, and the resulting probabilities were checked against IGoR. In a later analysis, TCR-TCR, TCR-HLA and TCR-CMV co-occurrence was scored with hypergeometric tests, and a repertoire-size bias correction was applied to TCR pairs. In a later analysis, false discovery rates were estimated by permuting HLA or CMV assignments 20 times. In a later analysis, co-occurring TCRs were grouped using DBSCAN, and TCRdist sequence similarity was added for clustering within HLA-allele-positive subsets. Repertoires with fewer than 30,000 or more than 120,000 public chains were left out of co-occurrence clustering, as were a few repertoires with anomalous nucleotide sharing. TCRdb obtained this table from immuneACCESS and retained in-frame rearrangements with V and J assigned. These tables miss some clones; where compared with another copy, unresolved V genes account for less than half of the shortfall, and the remainder is unexplained. The V and J calls and the clone size are those of that table, but D and trimming were determined from the DNA. Within this sample are about 160,000 clones, with 80% of them counted one time only. Clones ranked in the top ten supply 1% of the sample.

A remark on this clone: It lacks a known antigen. Nothing much larger sits one base from this clone, and base qualities are not available.

The cohort comprised some 680 healthy bone marrow donors. At the time of sampling, all cohort members were nominally healthy, though unrecorded immune exposures were likely present. The donor was CMV seropositive and was included in the group of almost 300 seropositive cohort members. A peripheral blood sample was provided by each donor, and peripheral blood mononuclear cells were used for TCR beta sequencing. Genomic DNA was extracted from the blood cell samples with the Qiagen DNeasy Blood Extraction Kit. The chain is assembled from TRBV29-1 and TRBJ2-5; no confident D gene assignment can be made. The sample was PBMCs. The sequence was obtained from a woman in her forties or fifties in good health and CMV-seropositive. The bases are TGCAGCGTTGAAGCTAACCAAGAGACCCAGTACTTC. Its amino acids are CSVEANQETQYF.